This T cell receptor beta chain was documented in a study of beta chain features in type 1 diabetes. Study-wide results and limits: Shortening of TCRB CDR3s, moderate but significant, appeared in all four CD4+ subsets of Type 1 diabetes patients. Small HLA sub-analyses could not settle whether HLA shapes TCRB rearrangement. The similarity of naive, central memory and Treg TCRB repertoires appeared greater among patients than among healthy donors.

The authors reverse transcribed all of the isolated RNA, so sequencing captured expressed TCRB transcripts. Method: immunoSEQ multiplex PCR; TCRdb's copy keeps in-frame clones and lacks some. The data contain around 250,000 clones, roughly a quarter of them singletons. CDR3 length: 14 residues. V lost 4 bases, J lost 4 bases, and 3 bases stayed unmatched. Germline values: CDR1 SGHAT, CDR2 FQNNGV. This clone was observed a few times. No antigen is known for it. The genes are TRBV11-2 and TRBJ2-7; 11 positions match TRBD2. The TCR comes from a woman aged 25 to 45 with type 1 diabetes. Sequencing was done on a sample of naive CD4+ T cells from blood. The CDR3 sequence is CASSSWTSGYEQYF. The CDR3 nucleotides are TGTGCCAGCAGCTCGTGGACTAGCGGGTACGAGCAGTACTTC.